The rows below give T cell receptor beta chains drawn from one sample of a study of response to subunit inactivated influenza vaccine. From the RT-PCR reads, TCRdb called clonotypes with MiXCR, one entry per CDR3 protein. The sample yields hundreds of thousands of distinct CDR3 sequences, about 10% seen once. The sample in question was PBMCs from blood, obtained on the day of vaccination. Receptor source: a man aged 45-60 years who received an inactivated influenza vaccine. Each CDR3 is given with its conserved first and last residue. A D gene is named only where the DNA matches it firmly. Size values are once, few and many counts, or a class for expanded clones, and some rows have none.

J: TRBJ1-5
D: NA
size: NA
V: TRBV5-1
DNA: TGCGCCAGCAGCTTGGGACCCAGTGGGTGGAATCAGCCCCAGCATTTT
CDR3: CASSLGPSGWNQPQHF

J: TRBJ2-2
D: TRBD1
size: few
V: TRBV5-4
DNA: TGTGCCAGCAGCCCAACCCGGGACAGGGGGCCTAACGGGGAGCTGTTTTTT
CDR3: CASSPTRDRGPNGELFF

J: TRBJ1-3
D: NA
size: few
V: TRBV6-1
DNA: TGTGCCAGCACGGAGAGGGAATACTCTGGAAACACCATATATTTT
CDR3: CASTEREYSGNTIYF

J: TRBJ2-7
D: TRBD2
size: few
V: TRBV29-1
DNA: TGCAGCGTTGAGGGACTAGCGGGCAGACCCTACGAGCAGTACTTC
CDR3: CSVEGLAGRPYEQYF

J: TRBJ2-1
D: NA
size: few
V: TRBV5-1
DNA: TGCGCCAGCAGGAACGCGGATTATTACAATGAGCAGTTCTTC
CDR3: CASRNADYYNEQFF

J: TRBJ2-3
D: NA
size: few
V: TRBV4-3
DNA: TGCGCCAGCAGCCAAGATTCTGGGAAAGATACGCAGTATTTT
CDR3: CASSQDSGKDTQYF

J: TRBJ2-1
D: TRBD2
size: many
V: TRBV5-1
DNA: TGCGCCAGCAGTCGCCAGACTAGCGGGGGGGCTTATGAGCAGTTCTTC
CDR3: CASSRQTSGGAYEQFF

J: TRBJ2-3
D: NA
size: once
V: TRBV5-1
DNA: TGCGCCAGCAGCTTGGTCTATTCAGGGGTCACAGATACGCAGTATTTT
CDR3: CASSLVYSGVTDTQYF

J: TRBJ2-5
D: NA
size: NA
V: TRBV12-3/TRBV12-4
DNA: TGTGCCAGCAGTTTAGCCGGGGGCCTGGGAGAGACCCAGTACTTC
CDR3: CASSLAGGLGETQYF

J: TRBJ2-7
D: TRBD2
size: NA
V: TRBV6-1
DNA: TGTGCCAGCAGGACTAGCGGGAGTCCCCACTACGAGCAGTACTTC
CDR3: CASRTSGSPHYEQYF

J: TRBJ1-1
D: NA
size: once
V: TRBV5-1
DNA: TGCGCCAGCAGCTTGGGGGACGGTTTGAACACTGAAGCTTTCTTT
CDR3: CASSLGDGLNTEAFF